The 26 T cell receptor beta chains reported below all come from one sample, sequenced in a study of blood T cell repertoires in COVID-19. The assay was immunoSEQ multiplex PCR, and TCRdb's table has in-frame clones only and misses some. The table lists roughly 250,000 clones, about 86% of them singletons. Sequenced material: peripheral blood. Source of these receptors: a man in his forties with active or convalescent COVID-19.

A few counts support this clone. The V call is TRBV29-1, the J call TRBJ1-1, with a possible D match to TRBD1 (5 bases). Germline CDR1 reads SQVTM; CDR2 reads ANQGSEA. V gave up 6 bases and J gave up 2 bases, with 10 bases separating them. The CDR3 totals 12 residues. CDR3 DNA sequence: TGCAGCGTCCTACAGGAAAACACTGAAGCTTTCTTT. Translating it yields CSVLQENTEAFF.

The CDR3 here is CASTGLAGGPGYNEQFF. The CDR3 nucleotides read TGTGCCAGCACCGGACTAGCGGGAGGTCCGGGCTACAATGAGCAGTTCTTC. The chain has TRBV28 and TRBJ2-1, with TRBD2 identical over 14 bases. Germline lookup yields CDR1 MDHEN and CDR2 SYDVKM. The trim removed 7 bases at V and 3 bases at J, leaving 8 bases unmatched. The length of the CDR3 is 17 residues.

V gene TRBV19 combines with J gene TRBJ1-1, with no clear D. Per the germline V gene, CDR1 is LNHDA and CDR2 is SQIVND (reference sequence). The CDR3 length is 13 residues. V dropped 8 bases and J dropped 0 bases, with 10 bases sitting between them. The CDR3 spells CASERVLNTEAFF. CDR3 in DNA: TGTGCCAGTGAGAGGGTCCTGAACACTGAAGCTTTCTTT.

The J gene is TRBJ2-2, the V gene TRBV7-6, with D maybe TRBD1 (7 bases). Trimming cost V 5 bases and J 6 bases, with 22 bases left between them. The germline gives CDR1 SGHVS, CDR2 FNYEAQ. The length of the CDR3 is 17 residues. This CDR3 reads CASSDRVMPRRAGELFF. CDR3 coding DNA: TGTGCCAGCAGCGACAGGGTTATGCCTCGGAGGGCCGGGGAGCTGTTTTTT.

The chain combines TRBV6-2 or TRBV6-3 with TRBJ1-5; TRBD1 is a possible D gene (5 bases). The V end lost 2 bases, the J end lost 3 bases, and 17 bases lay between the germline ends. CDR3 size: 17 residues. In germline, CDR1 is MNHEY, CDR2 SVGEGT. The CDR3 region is CASSYRVLGVNNQPQHF. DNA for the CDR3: TGTGCCAGCAGTTACAGAGTCCTAGGGGTGAACAATCAGCCCCAGCATTTT.

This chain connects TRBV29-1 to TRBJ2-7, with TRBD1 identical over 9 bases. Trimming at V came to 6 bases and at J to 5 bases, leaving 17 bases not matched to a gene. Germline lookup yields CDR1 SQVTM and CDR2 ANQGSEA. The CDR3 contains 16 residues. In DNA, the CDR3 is TGCAGCGTCCTGTCTACTACCCTCGGGACAGGGAACGAGCAGTACTTC. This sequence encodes CSVLSTTLGTGNEQYF.

The CDR3: CASSLRLAGGRAKNIQYF. The CDR3 DNA sequence: TGTGCCAGCAGCCTCAGACTAGCGGGGGGTCGGGCCAAAAACATTCAGTACTTC. This rearrangement joins TRBV7-8 to TRBJ2-4, with 13 bases matching TRBD2. Germline values: CDR1 SGHVS, CDR2 FQNEAQ. The CDR3 length is 18 residues. V dropped 5 bases and J dropped 1; count of bases not matched to a gene: 8. Combining the CDR3 with reference TRBV7-8 and TRBJ2-4 gives the whole variable domain GAGVSQSPRYKVAKRGQDVALRCDPISGHVSLFWYQQALGQGPEFLTYFQNEAQLDKSGLPSDRFFAERPEGSVSTLKIQRTQQEDSAVYLCASSLRLAGGRAKNIQYFGAGTRLSVL.

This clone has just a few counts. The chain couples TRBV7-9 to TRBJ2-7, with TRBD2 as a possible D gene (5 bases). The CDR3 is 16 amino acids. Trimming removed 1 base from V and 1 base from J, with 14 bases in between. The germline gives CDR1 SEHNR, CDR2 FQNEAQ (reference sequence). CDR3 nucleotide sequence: TGTGCCAGCAGCTTAGTCTCAAGCGGACCTTCCTACGAGCAGTACTTC. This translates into CASSLVSSGPSYEQYF.

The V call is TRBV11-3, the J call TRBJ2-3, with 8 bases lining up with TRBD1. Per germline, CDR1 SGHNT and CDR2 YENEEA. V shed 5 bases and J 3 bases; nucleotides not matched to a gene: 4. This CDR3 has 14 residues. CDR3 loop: CASSTRQGTDTQYF. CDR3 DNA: TGTGCCAGCAGCACTAGACAGGGGACAGATACGCAGTATTTT.

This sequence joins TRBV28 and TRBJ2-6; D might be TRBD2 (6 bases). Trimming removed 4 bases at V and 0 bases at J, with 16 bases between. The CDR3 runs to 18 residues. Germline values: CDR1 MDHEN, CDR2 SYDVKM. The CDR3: CASSSAGLGGSGANVLTF. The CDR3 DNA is TGTGCCAGCAGTTCCGCGGGACTTGGGGGCTCTGGGGCCAACGTCCTGACTTTC.

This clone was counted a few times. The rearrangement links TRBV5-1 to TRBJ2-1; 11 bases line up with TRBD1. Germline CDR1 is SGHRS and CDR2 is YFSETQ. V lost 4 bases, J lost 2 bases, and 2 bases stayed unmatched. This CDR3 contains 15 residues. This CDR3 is CASSAGQGAYNEQFF. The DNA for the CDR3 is TGCGCCAGCAGCGCGGGACAGGGGGCCTACAATGAGCAGTTCTTC.

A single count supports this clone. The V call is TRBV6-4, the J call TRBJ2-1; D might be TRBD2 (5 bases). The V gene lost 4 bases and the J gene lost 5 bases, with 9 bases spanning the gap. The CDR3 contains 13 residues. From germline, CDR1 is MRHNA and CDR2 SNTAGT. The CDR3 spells CASSVRADNEQFF. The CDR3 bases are TGTGCCAGCAGTGTGAGGGCAGACAATGAGCAGTTCTTC.

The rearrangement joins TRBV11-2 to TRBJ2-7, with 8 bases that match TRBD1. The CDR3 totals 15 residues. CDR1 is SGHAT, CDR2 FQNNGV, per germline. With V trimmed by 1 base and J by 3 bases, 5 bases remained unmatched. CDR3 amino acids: CASSLGDRGGYEQYF. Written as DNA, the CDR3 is TGTGCCAGCAGCTTAGGCGACAGGGGAGGCTACGAGCAGTACTTC.

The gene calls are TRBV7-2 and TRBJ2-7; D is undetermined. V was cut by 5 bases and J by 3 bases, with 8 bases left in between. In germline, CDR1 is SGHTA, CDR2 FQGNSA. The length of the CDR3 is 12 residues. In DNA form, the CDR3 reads TGTGCCAGCAGCCCGAGTAGCTACGAGCAGTACTTC. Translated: CASSPSSYEQYF.

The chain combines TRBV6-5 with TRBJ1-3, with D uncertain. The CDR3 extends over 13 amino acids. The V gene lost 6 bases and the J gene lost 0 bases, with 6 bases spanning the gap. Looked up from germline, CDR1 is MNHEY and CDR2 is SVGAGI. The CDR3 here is CASRQLSGNTIYF. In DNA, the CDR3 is TGTGCCAGCAGACAGCTCTCTGGAAACACCATATATTTT.

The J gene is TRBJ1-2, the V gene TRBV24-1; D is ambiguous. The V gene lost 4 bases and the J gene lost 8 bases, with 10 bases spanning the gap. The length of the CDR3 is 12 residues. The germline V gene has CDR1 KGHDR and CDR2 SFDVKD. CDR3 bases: TGTGCCACCAGTGACGCTCTTAGAGGCTACACCTTC. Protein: CATSDALRGYTF.

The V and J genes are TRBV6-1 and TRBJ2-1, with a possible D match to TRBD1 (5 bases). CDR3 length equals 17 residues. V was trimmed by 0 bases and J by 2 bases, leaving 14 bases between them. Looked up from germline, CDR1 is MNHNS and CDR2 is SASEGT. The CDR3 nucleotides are TGTGCCAGCAGTGAAGCTGGGGCAGTTCCCCCCTACAATGAGCAGTTCTTC. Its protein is CASSEAGAVPPYNEQFF.

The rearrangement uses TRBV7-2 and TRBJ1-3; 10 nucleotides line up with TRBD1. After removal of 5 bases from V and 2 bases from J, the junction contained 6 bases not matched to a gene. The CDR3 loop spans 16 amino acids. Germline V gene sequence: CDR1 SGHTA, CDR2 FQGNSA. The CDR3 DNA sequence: TGTGCCAGCAGCCTTCGACAGGGGGCGACTGGAAACACCATATATTTT. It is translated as CASSLRQGATGNTIYF.

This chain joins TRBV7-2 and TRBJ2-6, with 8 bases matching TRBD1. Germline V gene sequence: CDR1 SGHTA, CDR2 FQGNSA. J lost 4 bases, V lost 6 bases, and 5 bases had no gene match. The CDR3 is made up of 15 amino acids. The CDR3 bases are TGTGCCAGCAGGCGGACAGGGTCAGGGGCCAACGTCCTGACTTTC. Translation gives CASRRTGSGANVLTF.

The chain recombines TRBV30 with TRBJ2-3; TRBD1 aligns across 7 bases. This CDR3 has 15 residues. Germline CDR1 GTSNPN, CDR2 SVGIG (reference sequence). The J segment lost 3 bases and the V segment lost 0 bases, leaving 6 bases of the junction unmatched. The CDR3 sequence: CAWSVRTGDTDTQYF. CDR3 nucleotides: TGTGCCTGGAGTGTCCGGACAGGTGATACAGATACGCAGTATTTT.

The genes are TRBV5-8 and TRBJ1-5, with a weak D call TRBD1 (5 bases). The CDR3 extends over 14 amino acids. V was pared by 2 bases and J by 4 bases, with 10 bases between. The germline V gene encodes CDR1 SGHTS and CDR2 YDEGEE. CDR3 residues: CASSFFRGNQPQHF. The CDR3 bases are TGTGCCAGCAGCTTTTTTAGGGGAAATCAGCCCCAGCATTTT. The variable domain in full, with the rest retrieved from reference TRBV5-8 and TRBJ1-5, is EAGVTQSPTHLIKTRGQQATLRCSPISGHTSVYWYQQALGLGLQFLLWYDEGEERNRGNFPPRFSGRQFPNYSSELNVNALELEDSALYLCASSFFRGNQPQHFGDGTRLSIL.

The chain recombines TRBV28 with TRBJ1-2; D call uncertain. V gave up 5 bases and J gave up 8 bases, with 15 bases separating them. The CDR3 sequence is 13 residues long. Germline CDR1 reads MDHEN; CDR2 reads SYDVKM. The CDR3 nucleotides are TGTGCCAGCAGTAAACACAGTTTAGGCGGCTACACCTTC. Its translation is CASSKHSLGGYTF.

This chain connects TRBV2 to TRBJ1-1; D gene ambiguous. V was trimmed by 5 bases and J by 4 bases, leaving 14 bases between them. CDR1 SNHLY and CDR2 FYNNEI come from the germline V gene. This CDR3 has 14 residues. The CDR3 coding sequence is TGTGCCAGCAGTTACTTCGGTTCAGGCACTGAAGCTTTCTTT. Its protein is CASSYFGSGTEAFF.

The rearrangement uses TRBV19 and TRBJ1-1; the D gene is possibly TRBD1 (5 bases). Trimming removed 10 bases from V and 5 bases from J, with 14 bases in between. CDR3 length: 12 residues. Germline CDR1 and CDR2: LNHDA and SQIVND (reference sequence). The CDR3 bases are TGTGCCACAGACCGGGGGTCGACTGAAGCTTTCTTT. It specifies CATDRGSTEAFF.

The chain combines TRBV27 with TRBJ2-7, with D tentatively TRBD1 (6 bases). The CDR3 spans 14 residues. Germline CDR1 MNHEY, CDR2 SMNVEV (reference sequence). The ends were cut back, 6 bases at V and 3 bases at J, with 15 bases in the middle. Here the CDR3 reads CASRRSEGGYEQYF. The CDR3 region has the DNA TGTGCCAGCAGACGGTCCGAAGGGGGCTACGAGCAGTACTTC.

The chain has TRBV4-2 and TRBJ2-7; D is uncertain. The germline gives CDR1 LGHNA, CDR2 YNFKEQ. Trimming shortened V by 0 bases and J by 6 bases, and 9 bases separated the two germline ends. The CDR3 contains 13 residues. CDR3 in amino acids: CASSQELTGEQYF. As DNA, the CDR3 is TGTGCCAGCAGCCAAGAACTGACTGGCGAGCAGTACTTC.